This TCR beta chain comes out of a study of a mutant IDH1 vaccine in newly diagnosed glioma. The time point here: week 35, safety follow-up. Each vaccine dose was 300 ug of mutant IDH1 20-mer peptide, with topical imiquimod. On this clone: Its cognate antigen is unknown.

The CDR3 consists of 14 residues. The germline V gene encodes CDR1 SNHLY and CDR2 FYNNEI. V dropped 4 bases and J dropped 4; count of bases not matched to a gene: 4. Assay used: immunoSEQ multiplex PCR; TCRdb lists only in-frame clones, some missing. The table lists under 35,000 clones, about 70% of them singletons. The material was PBMCs, obtained from a glioma patient whose treatment included an IDH1 peptide vaccine. The chain has TRBV2 and TRBJ2-3; 8 nucleotides align to TRBD2. This sequence was found in a middle-aged man with glioma. CDR3 protein: CASSAPGGADTQYF. CDR3 sequence (DNA): TGTGCCAGCAGTGCTCCGGGGGGGGCAGATACGCAGTATTTT.